One sample yielded the 9 T cell receptor beta chains listed below, sequenced in a study of shared clonotypes between healthy human individuals. Naive CD8 cells lacked CD45RO, underwent positive selection for CCR7 and left out terminally differentiated effector memory CD45RA+ cells. Profiled with immunoSEQ multiplex PCR; TCRdb holds only in-frame clones, not every one. The sample records about 2.2 million clones, about 93% being singletons. The source material was naive CD8+ T cells from PBMCs. The receptors were gathered from a young man in good health. Some clones in this sample may be carry-over from other donors' samples.

The chain uses TRBV27 and TRBJ2-7, with 7 bases lining up with TRBD2. This CDR3 region has 18 residues. V shed 5 bases, J shed 0 bases, and the junction held 16 bases outside the gene matches. Per the germline V gene, CDR1 is MNHEY and CDR2 is SMNVEV (reference sequence). The CDR3 DNA reads as TGTGCCAGCAGTCCTACCCAAAAAAGCGGGAAAAGCTCCTACGAGCAGTACTTC. Amino acid sequence: CASSPTQKSGKSSYEQYF.

This clone was found a few times. The gene calls are TRBV6-5 and TRBJ1-1; TRBD1 matches 11 bases. From germline, CDR1 is MNHEY and CDR2 SVGAGI. J lost 6 bases, V lost 0 bases, and 3 bases had no gene match. The CDR3 covers 15 residues. The CDR3 loop is CASSYSGTGGPEAFF. DNA of the CDR3: TGTGCCAGCAGTTACTCTGGGACAGGGGGGCCTGAAGCTTTCTTT.

V is TRBV4-3 and J is TRBJ2-1, with 9 bases fitting TRBD2. The junction had 19 bases not matched to a gene; V was cut back by 0 bases and J by 4 bases. CDR1 is LGHNA and CDR2 is YSLEER in the germline V gene. CDR3 length equals 21 residues. In DNA, the CDR3 is TGCGCCAGCAGCCAAGAAACCATAGCGGGAGAGGGGTTAGCGAGATACAATGAGCAGTTCTTC. Protein: CASSQETIAGEGLARYNEQFF.

This chain connects TRBV30 to TRBJ2-3; unclear D gene. Trimming stripped 0 bases from V and 2 bases from J, with 12 bases between. The CDR3 has 15 amino acids. Germline V gene data show CDR1 as GTSNPN and CDR2 as SVGIG (reference sequence). CDR3 sequence reads: CAWSVRTVITDTQYF. DNA for the CDR3: TGTGCCTGGAGTGTAAGAACAGTGATCACAGATACGCAGTATTTT.

The chain carries TRBV6-1 and TRBJ1-4, with D possibly matching TRBD1 (5 bases). Germline V gives CDR1 MNHNS, CDR2 SASEGT. Trimming cost V 3 bases and J 0 bases, with 14 bases left between them. There are 17 residues in the CDR3. The CDR3 DNA reads TGTGCCAGCAGTGAGGGATTCGGGGGGGCAACTAATGAAAAACTGTTTTTT. It codes for CASSEGFGGATNEKLFF.

V and J are TRBV19 and TRBJ1-1, with 9 bases identical to TRBD1. V trimming: 6 bases; J trimming: 5 bases; junction bases outside the gene matches: 10. The germline gives CDR1 LNHDA, CDR2 SQIVND (reference sequence). The CDR3 spans 15 residues. CDR3 sequence reads: CASRPTDRGGTEAFF. CDR3 coding DNA: TGTGCCAGTAGACCGACGGACAGGGGAGGGACTGAAGCTTTCTTT.

The J gene is TRBJ2-7, the V gene TRBV28; D may be TRBD2 (6 bases). CDR3 size: 17 residues. From germline, CDR1 is MDHEN and CDR2 SYDVKM. V was shortened by 3 bases and J by 3 bases, with 21 bases between the two germline ends. DNA of the CDR3: TGTGCCAGCAGTTTGTTAGCGGTAATAGGGGAGGACTACGAGCAGTACTTC. Amino acid sequence: CASSLLAVIGEDYEQYF.

The gene calls are TRBV7-6 and TRBJ2-2; perhaps TRBD2 as D (6 bases). The CDR3 spans 19 residues. The ends were cut back, 1 base at V and 0 bases at J, with 18 bases in the middle. Looked up from germline, CDR1 is SGHVS and CDR2 is FNYEAQ. The CDR3 here is CASSLEPSAQSANTGELFF. CDR3 nucleotides: TGTGCCAGCAGCTTAGAACCTAGCGCCCAGTCCGCGAACACCGGGGAGCTGTTTTTT.

J is TRBJ2-2 and V is TRBV4-3; 10 nucleotides agree with TRBD1. Trimming cost V 6 bases and J 7 bases; bases outside gene matches: 8. This CDR3 is 15 amino acids long. Germline-derived CDR1 and CDR2 are LGHNA and YSLEER. The CDR3 nucleotides are TGCGCCAGCAGGTCCGGGACAGGGGTTTTCGGGGAGCTGTTTTTT. Translating gives CASRSGTGVFGELFF.